The TCR beta chain described here comes from a study of cytomegalovirus exposure and HLA in healthy donors. Study findings and constraints: Both high specificity and high sensitivity reportedly marked the classifier's diagnosis of cytomegalovirus status. Cytomegalovirus association was assigned to about 150 TCR beta chains. One cluster of highly shared sequence variants probably arose as a sequencing artifact.

In the case of this clone: What it recognizes is unknown.

Use of 60 Vbeta and 13 Jbeta primers characterized the PCR. Clones were read by immunoSEQ multiplex PCR, and TCRdb kept only the in-frame ones, dropping some. The table has over 85,000 clones, roughly three quarters seen once. The clonotype originates from a female donor in good health and CMV-seronegative. The sequencing sample was made of PBMCs.

The CDR3 DNA sequence: TGTGCCAGTAGTATCCGGTGGTTGGCGCGGGATGAGCAGTTCTTC. It translates to CASSIRWLARDEQFF. This chain connects TRBV19 to TRBJ2-1; D is perhaps TRBD2 (5 bases). The V end was cut by 3 bases, the J end by 8 bases, with 17 bases between. The germline gives CDR1 LNHDA, CDR2 SQIVND (reference sequence). The length of the CDR3 is 15 residues. Looking up the rest from reference TRBV19 and TRBJ2-1 gives the full variable domain: DGGITQSPKYLFRKEGQNVTLSCEQNLNHDAMYWYRQDPGQGLRLIYYSQIVNDFQKGDIAEGYSVSREKKESFPLTVTSAQKNPTAFYLCASSIRWLARDEQFFGPGTRLTVL.